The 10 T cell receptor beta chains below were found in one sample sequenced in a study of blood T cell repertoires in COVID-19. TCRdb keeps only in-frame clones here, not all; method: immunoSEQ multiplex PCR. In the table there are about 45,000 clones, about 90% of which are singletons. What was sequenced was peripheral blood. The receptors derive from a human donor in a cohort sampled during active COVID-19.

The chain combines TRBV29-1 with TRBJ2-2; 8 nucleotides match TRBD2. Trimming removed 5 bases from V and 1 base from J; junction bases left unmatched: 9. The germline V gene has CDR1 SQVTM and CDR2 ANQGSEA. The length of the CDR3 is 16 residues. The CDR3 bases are TGCAGCGTTCCATCCTTAGCGGGGAAGAACACCGGGGAGCTGTTTTTT. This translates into CSVPSLAGKNTGELFF.

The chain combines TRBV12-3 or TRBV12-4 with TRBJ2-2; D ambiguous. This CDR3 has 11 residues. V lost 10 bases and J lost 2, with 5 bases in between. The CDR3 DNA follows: TGTGCCACCTTAAACACCGGGGAGCTGTTTTTT. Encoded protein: CATLNTGELFF.

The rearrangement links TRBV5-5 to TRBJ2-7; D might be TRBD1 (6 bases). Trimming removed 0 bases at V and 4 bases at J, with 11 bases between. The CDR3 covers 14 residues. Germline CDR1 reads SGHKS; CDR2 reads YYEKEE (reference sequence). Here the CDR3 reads CASSLGTGWYEQYF. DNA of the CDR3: TGTGCCAGCAGCTTGGGAACAGGGTGGTACGAGCAGTACTTC.

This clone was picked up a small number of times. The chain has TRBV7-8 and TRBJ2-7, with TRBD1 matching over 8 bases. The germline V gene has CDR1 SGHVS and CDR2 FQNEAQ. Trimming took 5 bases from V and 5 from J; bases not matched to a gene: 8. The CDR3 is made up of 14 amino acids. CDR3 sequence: CASSTPGQGHEQYF. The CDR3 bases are TGTGCCAGCAGCACCCCTGGACAGGGCCACGAGCAGTACTTC.

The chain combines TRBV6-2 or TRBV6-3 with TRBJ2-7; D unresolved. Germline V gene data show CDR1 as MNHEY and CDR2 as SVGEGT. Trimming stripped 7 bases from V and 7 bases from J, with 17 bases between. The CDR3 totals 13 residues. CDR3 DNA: TGTGCCAGCACCCCCAACCCGTCTAGGGAGCAGTACTTC. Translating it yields CASTPNPSREQYF.

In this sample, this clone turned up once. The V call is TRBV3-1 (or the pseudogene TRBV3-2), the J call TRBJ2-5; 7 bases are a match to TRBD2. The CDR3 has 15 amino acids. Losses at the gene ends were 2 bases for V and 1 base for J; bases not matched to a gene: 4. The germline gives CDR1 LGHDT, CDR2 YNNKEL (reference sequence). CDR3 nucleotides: TGTGCCAGCAGCCAATTTGCGGGGGTCCAAGAGACCCAGTACTTC. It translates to CASSQFAGVQETQYF.

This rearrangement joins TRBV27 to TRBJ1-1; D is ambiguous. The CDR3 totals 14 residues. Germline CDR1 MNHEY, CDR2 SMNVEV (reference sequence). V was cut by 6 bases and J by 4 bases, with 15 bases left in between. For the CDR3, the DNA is TGTGCCAGCAGGAAGATAGAGACTTTCACTGAAGCTTTCTTT. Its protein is CASRKIETFTEAFF.

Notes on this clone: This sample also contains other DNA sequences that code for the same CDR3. The CDR3 DNA sequence: TGCGCCAGCAGCCAATCTAGCGGGAGTCAAGAGACCCAGTACTTC. This translates into CASSQSSGSQETQYF. The V call is TRBV4-3, the J call TRBJ2-5; 10 bases are a match to TRBD2. J gave up 2 bases and V 2 bases, and 2 bases lay outside the gene matches. The germline V gene has CDR1 LGHNA and CDR2 YSLEER. The CDR3 extends over 15 amino acids.

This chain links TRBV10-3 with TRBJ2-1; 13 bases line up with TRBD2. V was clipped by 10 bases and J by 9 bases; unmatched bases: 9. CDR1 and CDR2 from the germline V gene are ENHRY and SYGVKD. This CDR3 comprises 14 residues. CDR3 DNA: TGTGCCACCTCCGGGACTAGCGGGAAGGGTGAGCAGTTCTTC. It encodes CATSGTSGKGEQFF.

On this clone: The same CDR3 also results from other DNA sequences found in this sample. The CDR3 DNA follows: TGTGCCACCAGCCAGGGAGGGTGGAATCAGCCCCAGCATTTT. Protein product: CATSQGGWNQPQHF. The rearrangement links TRBV24-1 to TRBJ1-5, with a possible D match to TRBD1 (5 bases). Germline V CDR1 and CDR2: KGHDR, SFDVKD. Trimming left V 7 bases short and J 4 bases short, with 13 bases between. The CDR3 totals 14 residues.